This T cell receptor (beta chain) was sequenced for a study of OX40 agonist ivuxolimab in advanced cancers. On the study more broadly: In this cohort, patients received ivuxolimab, an agonistic anti-OX40 (CD134) antibody. Eligibility rules accepted prior anti-PD-1, anti-PD-L1 or anti-CTLA-4 therapy, and over 30% had some. Recorded diagnoses for dose-escalation patients were hepatocellular carcinoma, melanoma, renal cell or head and neck cancer. Findings of the study overall: Among patients with partial responses at 0.1-3.0 mg/kg, clonal expansion was among the lowest.

In regard to this clone: The antigen remains unidentified.

This CDR3 comprises 14 residues. Sequencing used immunoSEQ multiplex PCR; TCRdb keeps in-frame clones, though not all of them. Among roughly 80,000 clones listed, 90% to 95% were seen once. The sequence came from an adult with an advanced solid tumor such as melanoma, head and neck, liver or kidney cancer. The source material was CD4+ or CD8+ T cells sorted from blood, sampled in a trial of the OX40 agonist ivuxolimab. V and J are TRBV21-1 and TRBJ1-3; the table gives TRBD1 as D, unverified against the DNA. TRBV21-1 is classified as a pseudogene. DNA for the CDR3: TGTGCCAGGAAGCAGACAGGCGGCGGAAACACCATATATTTT. Amino acid sequence: CARKQTGGGNTIYF.